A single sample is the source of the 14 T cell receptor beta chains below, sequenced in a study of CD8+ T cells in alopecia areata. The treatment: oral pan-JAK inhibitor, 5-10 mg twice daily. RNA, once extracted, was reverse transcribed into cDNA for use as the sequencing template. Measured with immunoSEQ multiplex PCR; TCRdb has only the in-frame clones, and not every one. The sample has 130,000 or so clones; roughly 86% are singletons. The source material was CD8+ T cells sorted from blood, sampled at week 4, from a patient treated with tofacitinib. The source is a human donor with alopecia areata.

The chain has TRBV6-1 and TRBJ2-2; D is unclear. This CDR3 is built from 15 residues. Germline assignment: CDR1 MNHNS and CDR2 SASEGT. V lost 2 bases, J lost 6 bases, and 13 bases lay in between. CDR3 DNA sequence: TGTGCCAGCAGTGAATCAGACTTTAATGCCGGGGAGCTGTTTTTT. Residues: CASSESDFNAGELFF.

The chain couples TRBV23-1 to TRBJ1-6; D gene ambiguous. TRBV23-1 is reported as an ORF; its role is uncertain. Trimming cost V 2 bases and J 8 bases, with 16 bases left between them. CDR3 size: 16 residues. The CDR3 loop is CASSQRDTGLDSPLHF. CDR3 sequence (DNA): TGCGCCAGCAGTCAACGTGACACGGGCTTGGATTCACCCCTCCACTTT.

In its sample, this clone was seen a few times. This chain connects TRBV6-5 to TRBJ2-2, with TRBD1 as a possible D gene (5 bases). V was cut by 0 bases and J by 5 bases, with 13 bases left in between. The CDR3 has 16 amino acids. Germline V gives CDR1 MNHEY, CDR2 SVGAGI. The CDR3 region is CASSYSYGAGTGELFF. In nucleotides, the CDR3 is TGTGCCAGCAGTTACTCGTATGGGGCCGGGACCGGGGAGCTGTTTTTT.

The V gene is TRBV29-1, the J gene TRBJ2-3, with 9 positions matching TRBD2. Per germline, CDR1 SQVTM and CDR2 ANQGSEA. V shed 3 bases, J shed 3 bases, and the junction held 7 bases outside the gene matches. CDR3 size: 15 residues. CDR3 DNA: TGCAGCGTTGAGGGGCGGGAGGGCCGAACAGATACGCAGTATTTT. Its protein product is CSVEGREGRTDTQYF.

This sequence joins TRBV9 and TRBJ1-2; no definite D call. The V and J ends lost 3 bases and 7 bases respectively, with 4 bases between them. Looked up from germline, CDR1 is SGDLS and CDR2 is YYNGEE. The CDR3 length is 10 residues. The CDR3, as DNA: TGTGCCAGCAGCGGGGCTGGCTACACCTTC. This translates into CASSGAGYTF.

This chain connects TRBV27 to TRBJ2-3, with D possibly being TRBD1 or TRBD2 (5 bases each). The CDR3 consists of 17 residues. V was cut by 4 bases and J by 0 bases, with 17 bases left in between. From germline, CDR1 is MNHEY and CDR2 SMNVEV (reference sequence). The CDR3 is CASSSNLGRISTDTQYF. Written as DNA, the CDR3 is TGTGCCAGCAGTTCTAACCTGGGACGGATTAGCACAGATACGCAGTATTTT.

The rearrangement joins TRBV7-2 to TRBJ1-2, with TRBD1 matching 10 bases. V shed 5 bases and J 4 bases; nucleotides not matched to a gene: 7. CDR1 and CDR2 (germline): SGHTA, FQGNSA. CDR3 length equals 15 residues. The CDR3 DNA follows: TGTGCCAGCAGCCTGGGACAGGGGCGGGCCTATGGCTACACCTTC. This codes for CASSLGQGRAYGYTF. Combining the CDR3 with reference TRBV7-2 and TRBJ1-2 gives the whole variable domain GAGVSQSPSNKVTEKGKDVELRCDPISGHTALYWYRQSLGQGLEFLIYFQGNSAPDKSGLPSDRFSAERTGGSVSTLTIQRTQQEDSAVYLCASSLGQGRAYGYTFGSGTRLTVV.

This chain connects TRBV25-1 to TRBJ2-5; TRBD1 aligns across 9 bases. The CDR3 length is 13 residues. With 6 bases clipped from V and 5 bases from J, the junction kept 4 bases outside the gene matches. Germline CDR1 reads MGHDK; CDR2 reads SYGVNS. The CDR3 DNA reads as TGTGCCAGCAGGCCGACAGGGGGTGAGACCCAGTACTTC. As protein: CASRPTGGETQYF.

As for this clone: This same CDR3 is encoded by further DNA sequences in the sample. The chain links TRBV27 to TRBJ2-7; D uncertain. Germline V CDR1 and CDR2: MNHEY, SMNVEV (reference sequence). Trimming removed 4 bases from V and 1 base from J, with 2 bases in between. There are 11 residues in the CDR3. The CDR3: CASSSSYEQYF. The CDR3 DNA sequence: TGTGCCAGCAGTTCATCCTACGAGCAGTACTTC.

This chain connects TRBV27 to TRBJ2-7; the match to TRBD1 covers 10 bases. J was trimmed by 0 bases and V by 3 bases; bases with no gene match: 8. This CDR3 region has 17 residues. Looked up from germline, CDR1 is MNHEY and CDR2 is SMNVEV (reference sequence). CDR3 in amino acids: CASSFGTGAFSSYEQYF. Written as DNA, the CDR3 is TGTGCCAGCAGTTTCGGGACAGGGGCCTTCAGCTCCTACGAGCAGTACTTC.

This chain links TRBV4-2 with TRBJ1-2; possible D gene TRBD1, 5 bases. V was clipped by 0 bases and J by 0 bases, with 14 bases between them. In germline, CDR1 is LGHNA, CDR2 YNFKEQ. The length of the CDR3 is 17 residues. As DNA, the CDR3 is TGTGCCAGCAGCCAAGAAGCCCTAGGGACGGCTAACTATGGCTACACCTTC. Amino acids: CASSQEALGTANYGYTF.

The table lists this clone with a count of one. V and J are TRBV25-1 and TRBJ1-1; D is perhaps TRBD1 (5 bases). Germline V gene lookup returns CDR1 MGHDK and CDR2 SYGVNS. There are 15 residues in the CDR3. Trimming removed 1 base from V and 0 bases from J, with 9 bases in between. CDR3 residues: CASSEWGSMNTEAFF. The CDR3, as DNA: TGTGCCAGCAGTGAATGGGGGTCCATGAACACTGAAGCTTTCTTT.

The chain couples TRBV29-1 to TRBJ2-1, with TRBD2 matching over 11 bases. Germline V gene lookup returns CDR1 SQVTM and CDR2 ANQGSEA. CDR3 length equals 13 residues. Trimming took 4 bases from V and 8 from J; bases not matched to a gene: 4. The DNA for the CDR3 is TGCAGCGTTGGACTAGCGGGATTCGATGAGCAGTTCTTC. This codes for CSVGLAGFDEQFF.

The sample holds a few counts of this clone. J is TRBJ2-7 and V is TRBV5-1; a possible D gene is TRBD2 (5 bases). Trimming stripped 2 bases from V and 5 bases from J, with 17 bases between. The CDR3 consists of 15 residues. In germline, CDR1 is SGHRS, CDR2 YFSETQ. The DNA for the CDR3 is TGCGCCAGCAGCTTCCACGGGGATTTCGCGGACGAGCAGTACTTC. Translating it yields CASSFHGDFADEQYF.